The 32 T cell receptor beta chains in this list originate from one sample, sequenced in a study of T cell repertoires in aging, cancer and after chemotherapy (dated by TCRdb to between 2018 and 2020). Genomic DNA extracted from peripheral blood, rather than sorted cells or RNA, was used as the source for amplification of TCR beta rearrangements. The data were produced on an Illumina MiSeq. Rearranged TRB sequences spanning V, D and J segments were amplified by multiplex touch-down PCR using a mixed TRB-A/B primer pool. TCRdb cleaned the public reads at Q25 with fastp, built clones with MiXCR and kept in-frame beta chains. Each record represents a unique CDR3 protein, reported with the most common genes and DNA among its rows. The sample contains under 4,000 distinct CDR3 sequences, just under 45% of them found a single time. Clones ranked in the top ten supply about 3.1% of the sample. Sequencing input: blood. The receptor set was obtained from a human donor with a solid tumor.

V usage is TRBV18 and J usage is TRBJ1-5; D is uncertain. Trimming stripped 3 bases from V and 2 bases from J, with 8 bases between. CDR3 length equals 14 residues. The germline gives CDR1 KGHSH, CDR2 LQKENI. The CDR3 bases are TGTGCCAGCTCACCTGGGGAGGGCAATCAGCCCCAGCATTTT. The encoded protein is CASSPGEGNQPQHF.

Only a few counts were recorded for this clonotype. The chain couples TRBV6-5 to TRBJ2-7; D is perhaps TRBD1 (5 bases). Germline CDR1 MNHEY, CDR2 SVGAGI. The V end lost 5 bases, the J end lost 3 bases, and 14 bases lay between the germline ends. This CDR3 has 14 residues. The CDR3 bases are TGTGCCAGCAGTCCCGACGGAGACAGCTACGAGCAGTACTTC. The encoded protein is CASSPDGDSYEQYF.

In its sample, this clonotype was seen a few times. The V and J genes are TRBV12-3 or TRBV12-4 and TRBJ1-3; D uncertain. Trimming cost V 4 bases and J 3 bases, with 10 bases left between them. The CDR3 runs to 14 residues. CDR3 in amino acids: CASSSLTVGNTIYF. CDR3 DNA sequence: TGTGCCAGCAGTTCCCTTACAGTTGGAAACACCATATATTTT.

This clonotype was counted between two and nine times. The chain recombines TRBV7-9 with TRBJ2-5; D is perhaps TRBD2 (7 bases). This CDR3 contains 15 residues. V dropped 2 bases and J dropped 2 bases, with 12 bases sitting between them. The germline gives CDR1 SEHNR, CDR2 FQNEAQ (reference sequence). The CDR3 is CASSLIAGAQETQYF. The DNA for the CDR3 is TGTGCCAGCAGCTTAATTGCGGGGGCTCAAGAGACCCAGTACTTC.

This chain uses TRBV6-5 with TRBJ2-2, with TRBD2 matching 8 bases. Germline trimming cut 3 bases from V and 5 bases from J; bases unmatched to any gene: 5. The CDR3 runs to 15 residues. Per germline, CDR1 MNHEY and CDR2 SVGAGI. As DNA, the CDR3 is TGTGCCAGCAGTTATGAGCGGGGGAGAACCGGGGAGCTGTTTTTT. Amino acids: CASSYERGRTGELFF.

DNA for the CDR3: TGTGCCAGCCGCCCAGCTATAGACAGAAGCGGGAGTAGGAGCGGGGAGCTGTTTTTT. It codes for CASRPAIDRSGSRSGELFF. The chain uses TRBV7-9 and TRBJ2-2; 8 bases line up with TRBD2. V gave up 8 bases and J gave up 7 bases; unmatched junction bases: 24. CDR1 is SEHNR and CDR2 is FQNEAQ in the germline V gene (reference sequence). The CDR3 is 19 residues long.

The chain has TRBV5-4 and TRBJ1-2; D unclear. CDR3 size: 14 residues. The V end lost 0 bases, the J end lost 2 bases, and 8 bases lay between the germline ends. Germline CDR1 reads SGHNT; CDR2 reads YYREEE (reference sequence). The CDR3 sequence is CASSLAAPNYGYTF. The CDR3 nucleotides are TGTGCCAGCAGCTTGGCTGCGCCCAACTATGGCTACACCTTC.

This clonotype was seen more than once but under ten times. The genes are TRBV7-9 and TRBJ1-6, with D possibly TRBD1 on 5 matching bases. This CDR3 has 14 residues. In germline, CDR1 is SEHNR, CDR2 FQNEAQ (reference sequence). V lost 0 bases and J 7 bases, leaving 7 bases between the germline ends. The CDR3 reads CASSLAGTNSPLHF. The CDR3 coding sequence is TGTGCCAGCAGCTTAGCAGGGACCAATTCACCCCTCCACTTT.

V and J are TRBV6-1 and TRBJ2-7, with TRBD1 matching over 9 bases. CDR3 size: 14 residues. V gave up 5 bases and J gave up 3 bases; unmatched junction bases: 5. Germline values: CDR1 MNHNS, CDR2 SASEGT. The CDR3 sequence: CASSYLGQGYEQYF. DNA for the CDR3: TGTGCCAGCAGTTACCTGGGACAGGGCTACGAGCAGTACTTC.

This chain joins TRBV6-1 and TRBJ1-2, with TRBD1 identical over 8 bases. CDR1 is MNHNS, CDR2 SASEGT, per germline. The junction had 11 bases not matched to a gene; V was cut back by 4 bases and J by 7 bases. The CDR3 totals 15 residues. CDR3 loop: CASSGRDRRISGYTF. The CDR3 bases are TGTGCCAGCAGTGGCCGGGACAGGAGAATCTCTGGCTACACCTTC.

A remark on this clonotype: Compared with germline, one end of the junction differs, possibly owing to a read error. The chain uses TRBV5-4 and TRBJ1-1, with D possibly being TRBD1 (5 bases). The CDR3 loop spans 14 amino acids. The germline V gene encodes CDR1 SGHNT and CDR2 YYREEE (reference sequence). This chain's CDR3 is CASSLAGMNTEAFF. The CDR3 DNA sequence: TGCGCCAGCAGCTTGGCAGGGATGAACACTGAAGCTTTCTTT.

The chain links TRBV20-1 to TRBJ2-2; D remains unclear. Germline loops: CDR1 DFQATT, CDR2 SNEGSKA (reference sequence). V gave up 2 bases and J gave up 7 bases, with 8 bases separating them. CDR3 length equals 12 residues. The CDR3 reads CSARFGDGELFF. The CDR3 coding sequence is TGCAGTGCTAGATTCGGCGACGGGGAGCTGTTTTTT.

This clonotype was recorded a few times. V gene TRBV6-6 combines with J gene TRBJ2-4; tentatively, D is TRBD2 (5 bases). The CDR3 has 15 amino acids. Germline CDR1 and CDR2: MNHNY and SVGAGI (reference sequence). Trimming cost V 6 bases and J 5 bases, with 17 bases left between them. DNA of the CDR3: TGTGCCAGCAGCTGGGCCGGGCCCGGGGAAAACATTCAGTACTTC. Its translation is CASSWAGPGENIQYF.

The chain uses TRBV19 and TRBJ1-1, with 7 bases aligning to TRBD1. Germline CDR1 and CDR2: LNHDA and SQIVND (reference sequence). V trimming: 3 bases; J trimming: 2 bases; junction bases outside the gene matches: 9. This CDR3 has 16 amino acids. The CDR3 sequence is CASSMIGTAINTEAFF. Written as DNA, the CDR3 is TGTGCCAGTAGTATGATCGGGACAGCGATTAACACTGAAGCTTTCTTT.

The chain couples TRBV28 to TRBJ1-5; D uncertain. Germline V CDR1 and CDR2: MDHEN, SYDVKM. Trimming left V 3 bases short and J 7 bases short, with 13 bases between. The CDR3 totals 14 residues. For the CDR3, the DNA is TGTGCCAGCAGTTTCCGATGGGTTGAACAGCCCCAGCATTTT. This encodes CASSFRWVEQPQHF.

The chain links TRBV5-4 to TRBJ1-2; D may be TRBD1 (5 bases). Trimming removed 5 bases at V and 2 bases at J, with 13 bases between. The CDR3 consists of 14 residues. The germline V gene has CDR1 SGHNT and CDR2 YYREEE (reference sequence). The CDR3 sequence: CASSQPGPNYGYTF. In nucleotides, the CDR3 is TGTGCCAGCAGTCAACCGGGACCGAACTATGGCTACACCTTC.

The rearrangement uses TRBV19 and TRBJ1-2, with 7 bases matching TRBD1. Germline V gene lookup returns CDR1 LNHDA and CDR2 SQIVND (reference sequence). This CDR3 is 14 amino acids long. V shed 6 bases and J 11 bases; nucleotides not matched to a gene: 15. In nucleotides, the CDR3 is TGTGCCAGTAGCCAAGGGACAGCCGGGGGATATTACACCTTC. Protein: CASSQGTAGGYYTF.

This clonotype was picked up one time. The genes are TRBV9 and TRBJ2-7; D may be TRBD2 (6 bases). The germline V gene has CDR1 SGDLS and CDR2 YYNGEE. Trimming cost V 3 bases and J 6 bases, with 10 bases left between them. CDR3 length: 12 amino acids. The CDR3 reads CASSGSGREQYF. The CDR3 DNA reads TGTGCCAGCAGCGGGAGCGGGCGCGAGCAGTACTTC.

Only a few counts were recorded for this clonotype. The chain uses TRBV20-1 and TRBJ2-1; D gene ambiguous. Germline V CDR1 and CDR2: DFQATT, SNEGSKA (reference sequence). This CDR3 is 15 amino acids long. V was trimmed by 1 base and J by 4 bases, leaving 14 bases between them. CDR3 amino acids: CSARVPGRVYNEQFF. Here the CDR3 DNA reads TGCAGTGCTAGAGTGCCCGGGCGTGTATACAATGAGCAGTTCTTC.

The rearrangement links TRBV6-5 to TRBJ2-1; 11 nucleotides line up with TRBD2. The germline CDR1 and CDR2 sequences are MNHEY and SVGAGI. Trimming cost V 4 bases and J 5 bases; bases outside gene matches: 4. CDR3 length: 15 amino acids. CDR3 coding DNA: TGTGCCAGCAGTTCACGACTAGCGGGAAACAATGAGCAGTTCTTC. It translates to CASSSRLAGNNEQFF.

CDR3 in DNA: TGCAGTGCTAGCTCAGCGGAGACAACCTGGGGGGAGACCCAGTACTTC. It codes for CSASSAETTWGETQYF. The genes are TRBV20-1 and TRBJ2-5; the D gene could be TRBD1 or TRBD2 (5 bases each). V shed 3 bases and J shed 5 bases, with 22 bases lying between them. From germline, CDR1 is DFQATT and CDR2 SNEGSKA (reference sequence). This CDR3 is 16 amino acids long.

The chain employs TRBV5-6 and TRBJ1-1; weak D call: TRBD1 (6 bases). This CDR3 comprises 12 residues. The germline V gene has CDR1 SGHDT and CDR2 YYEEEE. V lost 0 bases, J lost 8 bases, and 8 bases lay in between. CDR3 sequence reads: CASSLATGEAFF. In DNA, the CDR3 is TGTGCCAGCAGCTTGGCTACAGGGGAAGCTTTCTTT. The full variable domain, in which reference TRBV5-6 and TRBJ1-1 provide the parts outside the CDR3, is DAGVTQSPTHLIKTRGQQVTLRCSPKSGHDTVSWYQQALGQGPQFIFQYYEEEERQRGNFPDRFSGHQFPNYSSELNVNALLLGDSALYLCASSLATGEAFFGQGTRLTVV.

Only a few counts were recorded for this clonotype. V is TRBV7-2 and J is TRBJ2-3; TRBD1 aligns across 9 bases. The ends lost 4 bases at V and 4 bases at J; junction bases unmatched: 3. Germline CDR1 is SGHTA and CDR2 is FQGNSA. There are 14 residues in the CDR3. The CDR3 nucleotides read TGTGCCAGCAGCTCGGACAGGGGTGCAGATACGCAGTATTTT. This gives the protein CASSSDRGADTQYF. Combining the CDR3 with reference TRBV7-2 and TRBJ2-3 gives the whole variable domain GAGVSQSPSNKVTEKGKDVELRCDPISGHTALYWYRQSLGQGLEFLIYFQGNSAPDKSGLPSDRFSAERTGGSVSTLTIQRTQQEDSAVYLCASSSDRGADTQYFGPGTRLTVL.

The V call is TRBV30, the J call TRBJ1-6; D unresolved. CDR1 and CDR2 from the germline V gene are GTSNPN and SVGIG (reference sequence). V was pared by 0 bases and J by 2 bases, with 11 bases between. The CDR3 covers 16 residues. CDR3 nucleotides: TGTGCCTGGAGTGTAGACGGTTCTACCTATAATTCACCCCTCCACTTT. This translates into CAWSVDGSTYNSPLHF.

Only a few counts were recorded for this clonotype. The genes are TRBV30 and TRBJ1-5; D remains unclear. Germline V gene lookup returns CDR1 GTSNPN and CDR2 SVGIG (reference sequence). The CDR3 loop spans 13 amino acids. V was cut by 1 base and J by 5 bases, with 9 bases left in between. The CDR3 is CAWSAGRDQPQHF. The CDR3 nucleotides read TGTGCCTGGAGTGCCGGGAGGGATCAGCCCCAGCATTTT.

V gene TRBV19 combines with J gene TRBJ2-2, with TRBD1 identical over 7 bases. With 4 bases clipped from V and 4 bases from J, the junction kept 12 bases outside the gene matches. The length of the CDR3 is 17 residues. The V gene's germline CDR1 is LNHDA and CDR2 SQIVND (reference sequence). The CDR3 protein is CASSTLGTERGTGELFF. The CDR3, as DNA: TGTGCCAGTAGTACCCTCGGGACAGAGAGGGGCACCGGGGAGCTGTTTTTT. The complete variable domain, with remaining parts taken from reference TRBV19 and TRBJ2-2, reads DGGITQSPKYLFRKEGQNVTLSCEQNLNHDAMYWYRQDPGQGLRLIYYSQIVNDFQKGDIAEGYSVSREKKESFPLTVTSAQKNPTAFYLCASSTLGTERGTGELFFGEGSRLTVL.

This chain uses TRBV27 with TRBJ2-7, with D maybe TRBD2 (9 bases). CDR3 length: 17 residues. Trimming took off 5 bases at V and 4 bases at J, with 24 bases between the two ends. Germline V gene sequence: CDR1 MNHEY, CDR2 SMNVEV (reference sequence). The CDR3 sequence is CASSARQGARGGYEQYF. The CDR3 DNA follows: TGTGCCAGCAGTGCCCGTCAGGGGGCGCGGGGGGGTTACGAGCAGTACTTC.

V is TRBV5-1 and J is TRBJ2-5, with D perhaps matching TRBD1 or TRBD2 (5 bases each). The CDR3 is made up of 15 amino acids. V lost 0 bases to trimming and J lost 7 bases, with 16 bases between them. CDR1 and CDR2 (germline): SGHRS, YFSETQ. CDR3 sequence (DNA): TGCGCCAGCAGCTTGGGGGCAGGGACCGAGGGGACCCAGTACTTC. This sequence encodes CASSLGAGTEGTQYF.

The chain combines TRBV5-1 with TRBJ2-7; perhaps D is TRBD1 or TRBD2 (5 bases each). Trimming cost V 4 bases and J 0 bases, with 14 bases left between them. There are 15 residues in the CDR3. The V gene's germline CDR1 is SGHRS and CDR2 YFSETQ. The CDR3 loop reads CASSLPGQSSYEQYF. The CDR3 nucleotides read TGCGCCAGCAGCCTCCCGGGGCAGAGCTCCTACGAGCAGTACTTC.

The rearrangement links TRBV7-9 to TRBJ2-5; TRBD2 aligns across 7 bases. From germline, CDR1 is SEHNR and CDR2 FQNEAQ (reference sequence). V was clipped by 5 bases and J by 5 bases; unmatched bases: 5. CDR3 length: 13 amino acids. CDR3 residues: CASSLSGDETQYF. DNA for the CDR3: TGTGCCAGCAGCCTGAGCGGGGATGAGACCCAGTACTTC.

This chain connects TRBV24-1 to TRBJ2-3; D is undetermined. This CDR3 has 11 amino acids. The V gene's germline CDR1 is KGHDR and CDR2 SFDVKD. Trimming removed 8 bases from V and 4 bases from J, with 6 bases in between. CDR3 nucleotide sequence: TGTGCCACCATTTACGCAGATACGCAGTATTTT. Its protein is CATIYADTQYF.

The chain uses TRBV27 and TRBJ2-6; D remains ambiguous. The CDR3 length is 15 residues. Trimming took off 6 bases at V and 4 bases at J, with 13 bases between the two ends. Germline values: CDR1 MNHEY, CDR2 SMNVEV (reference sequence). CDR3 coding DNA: TGTGCCAGCAGACCCCTTCGTGGGGGGGCCAACGTCCTGACTTTC. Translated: CASRPLRGGANVLTF.